This record looks at one T cell receptor beta chain sequence and its context. The antigen is unknown. These data originate in a study of cytomegalovirus exposure and HLA in healthy donors. The overall study: As an earlier analysis found, about 179 million T cells yielded about 120 million unique TCR beta sequences. The study's findings and limits: Cytomegalovirus status, reportedly, was diagnosed with high specificity and sensitivity by the classifier.

CDR3 length: 16 amino acids. Trimming removed 1 base at V and 5 bases at J, with 21 bases between. The germline gives CDR1 SQVTM, CDR2 ANQGSEA. This PCR relied on a set of 60 Vbeta primers and 13 Jbeta primers. The data were produced by immunoSEQ multiplex PCR, yet TCRdb's version contains in-frame clones alone and is incomplete. The data hold some 150,000 clones, with around 85% observed a single time. This chain connects TRBV29-1 to TRBJ2-7; D might be TRBD1 (6 bases). The TCR sequence derives from a man in his forties in good health and CMV-seronegative. Sequencing input: PBMCs. The CDR3 protein is CSVEAYLTGNSDEQYF. The CDR3 region has the DNA TGCAGCGTTGAAGCCTACCTCACAGGGAATAGCGACGAGCAGTACTTC.